The clone carrying this TCR beta chain was seen only a few times. What it binds is unknown. TCRdb re-analysed the reads in MiXCR, keeping a single row per CDR3 protein. Here the sample spans fewer than 550,000 distinct CDR3 sequences, 26% being singletons. The sample originates from a study of T cell repertoires in cytomegalovirus infection. Study summary: CMV infection and matching HLA type were both indicated by public TCR beta signatures. General observations from the study: The study found HLA-C-restricted CMV-specific TCR beta clonotypes dominating the ex vivo response.

Per the germline V gene, CDR1 is MNHEY and CDR2 is SVGEGT. The V and J ends lost 6 bases and 5 bases, in that order; junction bases with no gene match: 6. CDR3 length equals 13 residues. The gene calls are TRBV6-2 or TRBV6-3 and TRBJ2-7; 8 bases map to TRBD1. Source material: PBMCs. This sequence was found in a human donor in good health (CMV status not recorded). Some clones in this sample may be carry-over from other donors' samples. DNA of the CDR3: TGTGCCAGCAGCAACGGACAGGGAAACGAGCAGTACGTC. Protein: CASSNGQGNEQYV.